This T cell receptor (beta chain) was captured by sequencing in a study of blood T cell repertoires in COVID-19. Turning to the study itself: Donors in the United States, Italy and Spain gave samples during acute or convalescent COVID-19. T cells, B-cell-depleted T cells, or PBMCs supplied cDNA or gDNA.

V shed 0 bases and J shed 1 base, with 8 bases lying between them. This CDR3 has 15 residues. Per the germline V gene, CDR1 is SGDLS and CDR2 is YYNGEE. In the authors' methods: Reference gene primer amplification gave nucleated cell count estimates. Only in-frame clones appear in the TCRdb table, and some are missing; sequencing was by immunoSEQ multiplex PCR. For V, J and clone size, that table is used; D and trimming come from the DNA. There are approximately 300,000 clones in the sample; 92% occur only once, and around 18% lies in the top ten. The receptor's source is a woman aged 25 to 39 who had recovered from COVID-19. The chain couples TRBV9 to TRBJ1-3; maybe TRBD1 (5 bases). Material: PBMCs or T cells enriched from blood (not recorded which). CDR3 sequence: CASSVAGMSGNTIYF. CDR3 DNA: TGTGCCAGCAGCGTAGCAGGGATGTCTGGAAACACCATATATTTT.